Sequencing of this T cell receptor (beta chain) was carried out in a study of OX40 agonist ivuxolimab in advanced cancers. Study background: Partial responses were achieved by three patients, one with hepatocellular carcinoma and two with cutaneous melanoma. Study-level findings and limits: Clonal expansion was seen in CD4+ and CD8+ blood T cells by week 6 at 0.1 to 3.0 mg/kg.

Of note for this clone: What it binds is unknown.

Measured with immunoSEQ multiplex PCR; TCRdb has only the in-frame clones, and not every one. The sample has more than 95,000 clones; over 85% are singletons. Trimming shortened V by 1 base and J by 6 bases, and 13 bases separated the two germline ends. Germline CDR1 and CDR2: MGHDK and SYGVNS. This CDR3 comprises 14 residues. The sequence came from an adult with an advanced solid tumor such as melanoma, head and neck, liver or kidney cancer. Source: CD4+ or CD8+ T cells sorted from blood, taken in a trial of the OX40 agonist ivuxolimab. The gene calls are TRBV25-1 and TRBJ2-7; D gene unclear. The CDR3 DNA follows: TGTGCCAGCAGTGAATTGGATAATGGGGTCGAGCAGTACTTC. Its translation is CASSELDNGVEQYF.